These 32 T cell receptor beta chains share one sample of origin, sequenced in a study of shared clonotypes between healthy human individuals. Method: immunoSEQ multiplex PCR; TCRdb's copy keeps in-frame clones and lacks some. The sample lists fewer than 600,000 clones, roughly three quarters occurring once. The sequenced material came from PBMCs. The receptors here all came from a middle-aged woman in good health. Some clones in this sample may be carry-over from other donors' samples.

The J gene is TRBJ2-7, the V gene TRBV18; maybe TRBD1 (6 bases). V lost 4 bases and J 4 bases, leaving 11 bases between the germline ends. The CDR3 sequence is 13 residues long. Germline V CDR1 and CDR2: KGHSH, LQKENI. CDR3 region: CASSLRQEYEQYF. Written as DNA, the CDR3 is TGTGCCAGCTCACTCAGACAGGAGTACGAGCAGTACTTC.

This chain uses TRBV2 with TRBJ2-7; 8 bases fit TRBD1. Unmatched junction bases numbered 4, after V lost 9 bases and J lost 3 bases. Germline CDR1 SNHLY, CDR2 FYNNEI. The CDR3 consists of 12 residues. CDR3 region: CASGGQGYEQYF. The CDR3 DNA is TGTGCCAGTGGTGGACAGGGCTACGAGCAGTACTTC.

This clone was recorded a few times. This sequence joins TRBV19 and TRBJ2-5, with 10 positions matching TRBD1. V lost 2 bases and J lost 4; bases outside the gene matches: 4. Germline V CDR1 and CDR2: LNHDA, SQIVND (reference sequence). This CDR3 comprises 15 residues. The CDR3: CASSISGTGAETQYF. The CDR3, as DNA: TGTGCCAGTAGTATAAGCGGGACAGGGGCAGAGACCCAGTACTTC.

V is TRBV6-6 and J is TRBJ2-1; 7 bases map to TRBD2. The CDR3 length is 15 residues. The V gene end was trimmed by 5 bases and the J gene end by 0 bases; junction bases not matched to a gene: 4. Looked up from germline, CDR1 is MNHNY and CDR2 is SVGAGI (reference sequence). The CDR3 DNA reads TGTGCCAGCAGTGACATAGCGGGCTCCTACAATGAGCAGTTCTTC. It encodes CASSDIAGSYNEQFF.

The chain uses TRBV28 and TRBJ2-5; a weak D match, TRBD2 (6 bases). In germline, CDR1 is MDHEN, CDR2 SYDVKM. Trimming took off 5 bases at V and 11 bases at J, with 18 bases between the two ends. The CDR3 is 13 amino acids. The CDR3 protein is CASSLQGGRPQYF. The CDR3 DNA reads as TGTGCCAGCAGTCTCCAGGGAGGACGACCGCAGTACTTC.

This rearrangement joins TRBV5-4 to TRBJ2-5, with 10 nucleotides matching TRBD2. Trimming removed 0 bases from V and 2 bases from J; junction bases left unmatched: 4. Germline-derived CDR1 and CDR2 are SGHNT and YYREEE (reference sequence). This CDR3 spans 16 amino acids. This CDR3 is CASSLGLAGEQETQYF. The CDR3 coding sequence is TGTGCCAGCAGCTTGGGGCTAGCGGGAGAACAAGAGACCCAGTACTTC. Filled out from reference TRBV5-4 and TRBJ2-5, the complete variable domain reads ETGVTQSPTHLIKTRGQQVTLRCSSQSGHNTVSWYQQALGQGPQFIFQYYREEENGRGNFPPRFSGLQFPNYSSELNVNALELDDSALYLCASSLGLAGEQETQYFGPGTRLLVL.

This sequence joins TRBV9 and TRBJ2-5; no reliable D call. The CDR3 consists of 15 residues. V was cut by 0 bases and J by 2 bases, with 11 bases left in between. Germline-derived CDR1 and CDR2 are SGDLS and YYNGEE. CDR3 DNA sequence: TGTGCCAGCAGCGTAGATGGAGCCTCGCAAGAGACCCAGTACTTC. Its translation: CASSVDGASQETQYF. The full variable domain, rest sourced from reference TRBV9 and TRBJ2-5, is DSGVTQTPKHLITATGQRVTLRCSPRSGDLSVYWYQQSLDQGLQFLIQYYNGEERAKGNILERFSAQQFPDLHSELNLSSLELGDSALYFCASSVDGASQETQYFGPGTRLLVL.

The chain recombines TRBV5-1 with TRBJ1-1, with D perhaps TRBD1 (5 bases). V was cut by 0 bases and J by 6 bases, with 12 bases left in between. The germline CDR1 and CDR2 sequences are SGHRS and YFSETQ. This CDR3 is built from 14 residues. This CDR3 is CASSLERGLAEAFF. In DNA, the CDR3 is TGCGCCAGCAGCTTGGAGCGGGGGTTGGCTGAAGCTTTCTTT.

The rearrangement uses TRBV27 and TRBJ2-2; TRBD2 agrees at 7 bases. This CDR3 is 15 amino acids long. The ends lost 6 bases at V and 0 bases at J; junction bases unmatched: 4. Germline V gives CDR1 MNHEY, CDR2 SMNVEV (reference sequence). The CDR3 protein is CASRPAGSNTGELFF. The DNA for the CDR3 is TGTGCCAGCAGGCCAGCGGGATCGAACACCGGGGAGCTGTTTTTT.

V and J are TRBV27 and TRBJ1-1; no reliable D call. With 11 bases removed from V and 0 bases from J, the gap between germline ends came to 10 bases. Germline CDR1 reads MNHEY; CDR2 reads SMNVEV (reference sequence). This CDR3 is built from 12 residues. The CDR3 bases are TGTGCCCCCTTCGGGATGAACACTGAAGCTTTCTTT. This translates into CAPFGMNTEAFF.

The genes are TRBV25-1 and TRBJ1-6; a weak D match, TRBD1 (5 bases). The CDR3 runs to 16 residues. The germline V gene encodes CDR1 MGHDK and CDR2 SYGVNS. The germline V and J ends were trimmed by 11 bases and 1 base, with 18 bases remaining between them. CDR3 region: CASQRRGLSYNSPLHF. DNA for the CDR3: TGTGCCTCCCAACGGAGGGGCTTGTCCTATAATTCACCCCTCCACTTT.

The V gene is TRBV29-1, the J gene TRBJ1-1; D is unresolved. This CDR3 region has 13 residues. Germline-derived CDR1 and CDR2 are SQVTM and ANQGSEA. Deletions cut 3 bases from V and 4 bases from J, with 12 bases between. DNA of the CDR3: TGCAGCGTTGAGACGGCCACCGGCACTGAAGCTTTCTTT. Its translation is CSVETATGTEAFF. Full variable domain (outside the CDR3, taken from reference TRBV29-1 and TRBJ1-1): SAVISQKPSRDICQRGTSLTIQCQVDSQVTMMFWYRQQPGQSLTLIATANQGSEATYESGFVIDKFPISRPNLTFSTLTVSNMSPEDSSIYLCSVETATGTEAFFGQGTRLTVV.

This clone showed up many times. This chain links TRBV2 with TRBJ2-7; D gene uncertain. CDR1 and CDR2 from the germline V gene are SNHLY and FYNNEI. This CDR3 contains 13 residues. Trimming took 9 bases from V and 7 from J, leaving 19 bases between them. The CDR3 DNA sequence: TGTGCCAGTGAAGGACGGGTTGACGGTGAGCAGTACTTC. This sequence encodes CASEGRVDGEQYF.

The chain combines TRBV5-6 with TRBJ2-5; 9 nucleotides line up with TRBD2. Germline loops: CDR1 SGHDT, CDR2 YYEEEE. CDR3 length equals 15 residues. The trim removed 6 bases at V and 1 base at J, leaving 7 bases unmatched. The CDR3 protein is CASNSGTSIQETQYF. The CDR3, as DNA: TGTGCCAGCAACTCCGGGACTAGCATCCAAGAGACCCAGTACTTC.

This clone has just a few counts. This chain connects TRBV7-2 to TRBJ2-5; TRBD1 might be the D (8 bases). Per germline, CDR1 SGHTA and CDR2 FQGNSA. V gave up 6 bases and J gave up 5 bases, with 19 bases separating them. The CDR3 is made up of 15 amino acids. The chain's CDR3 is CASRPQTGEGETQYF. In DNA, the CDR3 is TGTGCCAGCAGACCTCAGACAGGGGAGGGGGAGACCCAGTACTTC.

The sample holds one count of this clone. The chain recombines TRBV6-6 with TRBJ2-5, with D tentatively TRBD1 (5 bases). The CDR3 length is 14 residues. Germline CDR1 MNHNY, CDR2 SVGAGI (reference sequence). Trimming cost V 0 bases and J 5 bases, with 10 bases left between them. This CDR3 reads CASSYSATEETQYF. The CDR3 DNA reads TGTGCCAGCAGTTACTCTGCGACAGAGGAGACCCAGTACTTC.

V and J are TRBV11-2 and TRBJ2-1; possibly TRBD1 for D (6 bases). The CDR3 has 15 residues. The V gene's germline CDR1 is SGHAT and CDR2 FQNNGV. Trimming took off 4 bases at V and 2 bases at J, with 12 bases between the two ends. The CDR3 reads CASSSPGTTYNEQFF. The CDR3 region has the DNA TGTGCCAGCAGCTCCCCGGGGACAACCTACAATGAGCAGTTCTTC.

The chain links TRBV7-9 to TRBJ2-5, with D perhaps matching TRBD2 (6 bases). The J call is doubtful: the DNA matches TRBJ2-7 better. CDR1 SEHNR and CDR2 FQNEAQ come from the germline V gene (reference sequence). CDR3 length equals 15 residues. CDR3 amino acids: CASSPARGSSYEQYF. The CDR3 DNA sequence: TGTGCCAGCAGCCCCGCCCGGGGGAGCTCCTACGAGCAGTACTTC.

The chain is built from TRBV9 and TRBJ1-1; maybe TRBD1 (5 bases). The CDR3 covers 14 residues. The germline gives CDR1 SGDLS, CDR2 YYNGEE. The V and J ends lost 0 bases and 4 bases respectively, with 10 bases between them. This chain's CDR3 is CASSVDGGVTEAFF. In DNA, the CDR3 is TGTGCCAGCAGCGTAGATGGGGGGGTCACTGAAGCTTTCTTT.

This clone occurred once. This chain uses TRBV7-9 with TRBJ2-5, with TRBD2 matching 7 bases. The J call may be faulty, since TRBJ2-7 better matches the DNA end. The length of the CDR3 is 12 residues. Germline-derived CDR1 and CDR2 are SEHNR and FQNEAQ (reference sequence). For the CDR3, the DNA is TGTGCCAGCAGGAGCGGGACCTACGAGCAGTACTTC. It codes for CASRSGTYEQYF.

The V call is TRBV5-1, the J call TRBJ1-2, with 8 bases fitting TRBD1. Germline CDR1 is SGHRS and CDR2 is YFSETQ. The CDR3 extends over 14 amino acids. Unmatched junction bases numbered 2, after V lost 0 bases and J lost 4 bases. Here the CDR3 DNA reads TGCGCCAGCAGCTTGGGACAGGGGCCCTATGGCTACACCTTC. Translating it yields CASSLGQGPYGYTF.

The chain uses TRBV2 and TRBJ2-7; 10 bases map to TRBD2. Per germline, CDR1 SNHLY and CDR2 FYNNEI. The CDR3 spans 15 residues. V lost 7 bases, J lost 0 bases, and 6 bases stayed unmatched. CDR3 amino acids: CASKVAGGISYEQYF. CDR3 bases: TGTGCCAGCAAGGTAGCGGGAGGCATCTCCTACGAGCAGTACTTC.

The chain has TRBV28 and TRBJ2-5; possibly TRBD2 for D (6 bases). CDR1 and CDR2 (germline): MDHEN, SYDVKM. The CDR3 consists of 16 residues. Trimming removed 10 bases at V and 3 bases at J, with 24 bases between. The CDR3 loop reads CATIPGLTFVKETQYF. CDR3 DNA sequence: TGTGCCACCATACCGGGACTTACTTTTGTGAAAGAGACCCAGTACTTC.

The chain carries TRBV5-4 and TRBJ2-2, with 11 bases aligning to TRBD1. There are 16 residues in the CDR3. Trimming removed 1 base from V and 7 bases from J; junction bases left unmatched: 6. Germline V gene data show CDR1 as SGHNT and CDR2 as YYREEE (reference sequence). The CDR3 region has the DNA TGTGCCAGCAGCTTGACCGGGACAGGGGGTAGCGGGGAGCTGTTTTTT. This codes for CASSLTGTGGSGELFF.

The chain employs TRBV10-2 and TRBJ2-1; 11 bases match TRBD2. Germline V CDR1 and CDR2: WSHSY, SAAADI. V lost 8 bases, J lost 6 bases, and 6 bases stayed unmatched. The CDR3 is made up of 14 amino acids. The CDR3 here is CASRIAGGANEQFF. The CDR3 DNA sequence: TGCGCCAGCCGAATAGCGGGAGGGGCCAATGAGCAGTTCTTC.

The CDR3 region is CASSFTSYEQYF. The CDR3, as DNA: TGTGCCAGCAGCTTCACCAGTTACGAGCAGTACTTC. The chain couples TRBV7-9 to TRBJ2-7, with D unclear. Between the trimmed V and J ends, which lost 3 bases and 4 bases, there was a span of 7 bases. Germline assignment: CDR1 SEHNR and CDR2 FQNEAQ (reference sequence). This CDR3 has 12 residues.

The genes are TRBV5-4 and TRBJ2-3; TRBD2 agrees at 11 bases. Losses at the gene ends were 4 bases for V and 0 bases for J; bases not matched to a gene: 13. CDR1 SGHNT and CDR2 YYREEE come from the germline V gene (reference sequence). The CDR3 runs 19 residues. CDR3 region: CASSRIPGTSGKSTDTQYF. In DNA, the CDR3 is TGTGCCAGCAGCCGAATACCAGGGACTAGCGGAAAGAGCACAGATACGCAGTATTTT.

The V gene is TRBV30, the J gene TRBJ2-1, with D perhaps matching TRBD2 (5 bases). Trimming took 6 bases from V and 4 from J, leaving 13 bases between them. CDR1 is GTSNPN and CDR2 is SVGIG in the germline V gene (reference sequence). The CDR3 consists of 13 residues. The CDR3 region is CACRSGRYNEQFF. The CDR3 nucleotides read TGTGCCTGTAGGAGCGGTCGGTACAATGAGCAGTTCTTC. The whole variable domain, remainder taken from reference TRBV30 and TRBJ2-1, is SQTIHQWPATLVQPVGSPLSLECTVEGTSNPNLYWYRQAAGRGLQLLFYSVGIGQISSEVPQNLSASRPQDRQFILSSKKLLLSDSGFYLCACRSGRYNEQFFGPGTRLTVL.

The chain employs TRBV10-3 and TRBJ2-1; the match to TRBD2 covers 7 bases. The CDR3 extends over 15 amino acids. Germline CDR1 ENHRY, CDR2 SYGVKD. The trim removed 5 bases at V and 4 bases at J, leaving 8 bases unmatched. This CDR3 reads CAISPTSLPYNEQFF. The CDR3 DNA sequence: TGTGCCATCAGTCCGACTAGCCTCCCTTACAATGAGCAGTTCTTC.

The chain's CDR3 is CASSFRGGRGSGSYEQYF. In DNA form, the CDR3 reads TGTGCCAGCAGTTTTCGCGGGGGAAGGGGTTCCGGGTCCTACGAGCAGTACTTC. The chain links TRBV28 to TRBJ2-7, with 7 bases lining up with TRBD2. After removal of 3 bases from V and 1 base from J, the junction contained 15 bases not matched to a gene. The CDR3 is made up of 18 amino acids. Per germline, CDR1 MDHEN and CDR2 SYDVKM.

A note on this clone: This is likely an artifact of a read error, given a far larger clone one base away. Other DNA sequences of this sample code for an identical CDR3. The chain recombines TRBV2 with TRBJ1-1; 7 nucleotides line up with TRBD1. CDR1 and CDR2 from the germline V gene are SNHLY and FYNNEI. The CDR3 loop spans 14 amino acids. V trimming: 5 bases; J trimming: 8 bases; junction bases outside the gene matches: 11. The CDR3 region is CASSKETGSREAFF. The CDR3 DNA follows: TGTGCCAGCAGTAAAGAGACAGGGAGTAGGGAAGCTTTCTTT.

The chain recombines TRBV5-1 with TRBJ1-1; maybe TRBD1 (5 bases). CDR1 SGHRS and CDR2 YFSETQ come from the germline V gene. The V end lost 1 base, the J end lost 4 bases, and 14 bases lay between the germline ends. This CDR3 is built from 15 residues. The CDR3 DNA follows: TGCGCCAGCAGCTTGAGGGGCTATGTGGGCACTGAAGCTTTCTTT. Encoded protein: CASSLRGYVGTEAFF.